This T cell receptor (beta chain) is drawn from a study of regulatory T cells in long-lasting Graves disease. V was cut by 8 bases and J by 1 base, with 8 bases left in between. The CDR3 is 12 residues long. Germline V gene lookup returns CDR1 MGHRA and CDR2 YSYEKL. Time point given: newly diagnosed GD, antithyroid drugs for less than 3 months. The TCR library was made from RNA that had been extracted from PBMCs in TRIzol. The TCR beta library used iRepertoire HTBI primers with Arm-PCR amplification of CDR3. One entry per CDR3 protein, called by TCRdb with MiXCR from the multiplex PCR reads. The table includes about 450,000 distinct CDR3 sequences, about 16% detected once. This clonotype occurred many times. This sample also belongs to another study, concerning T cells in Graves' hyperthyroidism and ophthalmopathy.

This clonotype originated in a woman aged 25-40 years with Graves disease. The chain recombines TRBV4-1 with TRBJ1-1; no reliable D call. The sample here was peripheral blood mononuclear cells (PBMCs), taken at new diagnosis, from a patient treated with antithyroid drugs. The DNA of the CDR3 is TGCGCCAGCCGGTCCCAGAACACTGAAGCTTTCTTT. It codes for CASRSQNTEAFF.